The 2 T cell receptor beta chains in this list originate from one sample, sequenced in a study of blood T cell repertoires in COVID-19. Method: immunoSEQ multiplex PCR; TCRdb's copy keeps in-frame clones and lacks some. The data show hundreds of thousands of clones, around 86% seen once. The specimen was peripheral blood. The receptors derive from a woman aged 25 to 39 who had recovered from COVID-19.

This chain uses TRBV23-1 with TRBJ1-1; a possible D gene is TRBD1 (5 bases). TRBV23-1 belongs to the ORF category, with a function that is uncertain. The CDR3 runs to 16 residues. Trimming removed 0 bases from V and 4 bases from J, with 15 bases in between. In DNA, the CDR3 is TGCGCCAGCAGTCAATCGAGGAAGGGGCGCTTCACTGAAGCTTTCTTT. Translation gives CASSQSRKGRFTEAFF.

This sequence joins TRBV5-6 and TRBJ2-7; D call uncertain. Germline loops: CDR1 SGHDT, CDR2 YYEEEE. The germline V and J ends were trimmed by 2 bases and 3 bases, with 9 bases remaining between them. This CDR3 is 13 amino acids long. CDR3 nucleotides: TGTGCCAGCAGCTTTGGCCGCCTCTACGAGCAGTACTTC. Translated: CASSFGRLYEQYF.